This entry concerns a single T cell receptor (beta chain). No antigen is known for it. This specimen comes from a study of post-analysis software for immune sequencing data. The study, taken as a whole, reports: Five or six TRBV segments were significantly more frequent in patients than in controls. TRBV5-6, TRBV5-1 and TRBV20-1 were among these segments. Controls showed significantly higher normalized Chao1 diversity than did multiple sclerosis patients. Under the F measure, samples that were prepared in one batch clustered strongly together.

The CDR3 is 15 amino acids. V was cut by 5 bases and J by 5 bases, with 19 bases left in between. Germline V gives CDR1 LNHNV, CDR2 YYDKDF (reference sequence). The TCR beta cDNA libraries carried unique molecular identifiers. T cells numbering about 0.85 to 10 million yielded cDNA molecules that totaled about 500,000. TCRdb fed the PCR reads into MiXCR, producing one record per CDR3 protein. The repertoire holds 700,000 to 900,000 distinct CDR3 sequences, with 40% to 55% as singletons. This chain links TRBV15 with TRBJ2-7, with D hard to call. The source of this sequence is a girl aged 10 to 17 with multiple sclerosis. Specimen: blood. The CDR3, as DNA: TGTGCCACCAGCTATAGTCGGCAAGGAACCCACGAGCAGTACTTC. Translating gives CATSYSRQGTHEQYF.